The sequence of this T cell receptor (beta chain) was determined in a study of blood T cell repertoires in COVID-19. For the study at large: Some COVID-19 samples were acute and others convalescent; all came from the United States, Italy and Spain.

Method: immunoSEQ multiplex PCR; TCRdb's copy keeps in-frame clones and lacks some. The sample holds roughly 200,000 clones; approximately 85% are singletons and the top ten take approximately 11%. The CDR3 length is 14 residues. Trimming cost V 2 bases and J 6 bases, with 10 bases left between them. CDR1 and CDR2 (germline): ENHRY, SYGVKD. Sequenced material: peripheral blood. The clonotype originates from a human donor with active or convalescent COVID-19. The donor label of this sample is uncertain. The chain employs TRBV10-3 and TRBJ1-4, with no clear D. CDR3 DNA sequence: TGTGCCATCAGTGAGACAGATAGCGATGAAAAACTGTTTTTT. Translation gives CAISETDSDEKLFF.